This T cell receptor (beta chain) was sequenced in a study of T cell repertoires in cytomegalovirus infection. About the research overall: Public signatures in TCR beta pointed to CMV infection and matching HLA type. Study conclusions and caveats: The response measured ex vivo was dominated by TCR beta clonotypes (HLA-C-restricted and CMV-specific).

This clonotype was observed many times. Antigen: not known. Using its own MiXCR run on the reads, TCRdb lists one record per CDR3 protein. The table lists about 330,000 distinct CDR3 sequences, 9% to 9.5% of them singletons, with about 3.9% in the top ten. V was trimmed by 3 bases and J by 5 bases, leaving 4 bases between them. This CDR3 contains 11 residues. The chain joins TRBV12-3 or TRBV12-4 to TRBJ1-1; D unresolved. Sequencing was carried out using PBMCs. The TCR sequence derives from a human donor in good health (CMV status not recorded). Some clones in this sample may be carry-over from other donors' samples. The CDR3 here is CASSFLTEAFF. For the CDR3, the DNA is TGTGCCAGCAGTTTTTTGACTGAAGCTTTCTTT.